The entry below describes one T cell receptor beta chain. Germline CDR1 MDHEN, CDR2 SYDVKM. V was pared by 2 bases and J by 4 bases, with 11 bases between. The CDR3 totals 15 residues. This sample is part of a study of Ad26.COV2.S vaccination and SARS-CoV-2 variants. Overall study: Donor participated within the Ad26.COV2.S arm of the COV1001 trial. Into the muscle, Ad26.COV2.S was dosed once or twice, 56 days apart.

Using immunoSEQ multiplex PCR, the repertoire was profiled, and TCRdb retains in-frame clones only, with some absent. The table has about 280,000 clones, roughly 86% seen once. Treatment noted: roughly 18 received Ad26.COV2.S at low or high dose, single or two shots; about 5 received placebo; per-sample allocation not given. Samples were taken on day 63 after the first vaccine or placebo injection. An Ad26 vector expressing Wuhan-strain SARS-CoV-2 spike constituted the vaccine. This clonotype originated in a person between 18 and 59 years old who received the Ad26.COV2.S COVID-19 vaccine or a placebo. Sequencing was performed on peripheral blood, taken in a trial of Ad26.COV2.S vaccine versus placebo. V is TRBV28 and J is TRBJ2-2; the D gene is possibly TRBD1 (6 bases). CDR3: CASSLNPRGTGELFF. CDR3 coding DNA: TGTGCCAGCAGTTTAAACCCCAGGGGCACCGGGGAGCTGTTTTTT.